This TCR beta chain was captured in a study of blood T cell repertoires in COVID-19. Study in general: Samples taken during acute and convalescent COVID-19 were collected in the United States, Italy and Spain. Nucleic acid was either cDNA or gDNA, and it came from T cells, B-cell-depleted T cells, or PBMCs.

Trimming took 3 bases from V and 4 from J; bases not matched to a gene: 8. This CDR3 contains 15 residues. Germline CDR1 is MDHEN and CDR2 is SYDVKM. Per the original methods: By means of reference gene primer amplification, nucleated cell counts were estimated. Measured with immunoSEQ multiplex PCR; TCRdb has only the in-frame clones, and not every one. That table supplies the V and J calls and clone size; D and trimming were determined from the DNA. The repertoire holds about 220,000 clones, with around 82% as singletons. The specimen was peripheral blood. The receptor's source is a woman aged 30 to 39 who had recovered from COVID-19. The chain employs TRBV28 and TRBJ1-2; 7 bases match TRBD1. The CDR3 nucleotides read TGTGCCAGCAGTTTCTCGGGACAGAGGGTCTATGGCTACACCTTC. It is translated as CASSFSGQRVYGYTF.